This T cell receptor (beta chain) was found in a study of shared clonotypes between healthy human individuals. Donation came from healthy HIV-negative adults that had no recent acute infections or vaccinations. This CDR3 spans 15 amino acids. Per germline, CDR1 SGHKS and CDR2 YYEKEE (reference sequence). Trimming cost V 8 bases and J 2 bases, with 18 bases left between them. The data were produced by immunoSEQ multiplex PCR, yet TCRdb's version contains in-frame clones alone and is incomplete. The profile shows over a million clones, roughly 95% of them singletons. Sequences were obtained from naive CD4+ T cells sorted from blood. The subset: CD45RA+ positively selected. The receptor was derived from a man between 25 and 39 years old in good health. The chain recombines TRBV5-5 with TRBJ2-3, with a possible D match to TRBD2 (5 bases). CDR3: CASSIFGGFTDTQYF. The CDR3 DNA sequence: TGTGCCAGTTCGATTTTTGGAGGATTCACAGATACGCAGTATTTT.